This TCR beta chain was recovered during a study of blood T cells in healthy people across ages. The study's findings and limits: Measured against age, TCR beta diversity per million T cells decreased in a roughly linear manner. It was not possible, with unsorted PBMCs, to conclusively compare naive and antigen-experienced cells. The long-lived group displayed more naive CD4+ cells, plus higher diversity, than the aged donors did.

Worth noting for this clonotype: Its antigen is as yet unknown.

The CDR3 length is 15 residues. CDR1 is MDHEN and CDR2 is SYDVKM in the germline V gene. The V and J ends lost 6 bases and 5 bases respectively, with 20 bases between them. Sample-barcoded 5' priming and a J-beta primer mix drove a second PCR of roughly 7 to 11 cycles. Unique molecular identifiers of 12 random nucleotides labeled each cDNA. From the 5' RACE reads, TCRdb called clonotypes with MiXCR, one entry per CDR3 protein. This sample has about 1,500,000 distinct CDR3 sequences, with roughly 28% found just once. Specimen: blood. V and J are TRBV28 and TRBJ2-7, with D perhaps TRBD1 (6 bases). The TCR comes from a woman between 25 and 40 years old in good health. The DNA of the CDR3 is TGTGCCAGCAGCCCGGACAGTTACAAGGGAAACGAGCAGTACTTC. Protein: CASSPDSYKGNEQYF.